The sequence of this T cell receptor beta chain was determined in a study of shared clonotypes between healthy human individuals. Notes on the study in general: Few donors limited the genetic and exposure-history diversity represented. Several donors showed sharing of 4.5% to 5% of naive CD4 clonotypes. Though the depth was large, rarefaction showed that sorted-subset sequencing was incomplete.

Replicate PCRs run on sorted subsets employed 200 ng DNA, 25,000 to 35,000 T cell genomes. Sequencing was performed with immunoSEQ multiplex PCR; in TCRdb, only in-frame clones are kept and a portion is missing. The sample shows about 820,000 clones, roughly 92% of them seen only once. Germline-derived CDR1 and CDR2 are MNHEY and SMNVEV (reference sequence). The CDR3 runs to 12 residues. V was trimmed by 5 bases and J by 6 bases, leaving 11 bases between them. Notes on this clone: The antigen is not known.

Naive CD8 populations comprised CD45RO-negative cells positively selected for CCR7, excluding terminally differentiated effector memory CD45RA+ cells. The rearrangement joins TRBV27 to TRBJ2-7; no definite D call. Source material: naive CD8+ T cells sorted from blood. The sequence derives from a man aged 25-40 years in good health. CDR3 residues: CASSPSLGEQYF. Written as DNA, the CDR3 is TGTGCCAGCAGTCCTTCCCTGGGCGAGCAGTACTTC.